This T cell receptor (beta chain) was recorded in a study of cytomegalovirus exposure and HLA in healthy donors (dated by TCRdb to 2016 to 2017). For the wider study: An earlier analysis of roughly 570 of the donors reported 276 Gb of sequence data and 95 million to 120 million unique TCR beta sequences obtained from around 180 million T cells. All discovery cohort repertoires had been generated using a single sequencing platform. Among the roughly 430 genotyped donors, about 83% belonged to the genetic ancestry cluster associated with self-reported Caucasian donors. Among a few hundred genotyped donors of the cohort, an average of approximately 250,000 unique TCR beta nucleotide sequences were sequenced per donor, around 20% of them non-productive. To predict cytomegalovirus infection status, the study combined high-throughput TCR immunosequencing, statistical association of individual TCRs with disease status, and machine learning. Donor age, sex, ethnicity and CMV serostatus were collected together with the repertoire data. The number of typed donors differed by locus: roughly 629-640 for A, B, C, DRB1 and DQB1; approximately 530 for DQA1; 606 for DPA1; and roughly 450 for DPB1. Rather than drawing on any new phenotypic data, the later analysis identified candidate immune exposures from TCR beta sequences and the way those sequences occurred across donors. Both class I and class II loci were covered by HLA typing, at four-digit resolution. In an earlier analysis of 587 of the donors, high-throughput TCR beta sequencing was used to judge whether each TCR beta V gene segment behaved as functional or pseudogenic. The study profiled the T cell repertoires of hundreds of subjects by immunosequencing and related them to cytomegalovirus serostatus. The aim of the study was to test whether cataloging public T cell receptors could identify signatures of past pathogen exposure. In addition to the first cohort of 500 to 850 subjects, a separate validation cohort of around 110 different subjects was used. In a later genetic analysis, genome-wide SNP genotypes for about three fifths of the roughly 670 donors were used, and that subset was treated as a discovery cohort. Roughly five DR-DQ haplotypes were handled as single units for association and clustering, since linkage in the cohort was strong. About 300 gigabases of sequencing data and 70 million to 100 million unique TCR sequences were included in an early release covering 550 to 650 HLA-typed donors. A later analysis re-examined previously published TCR beta repertoires from just over 650 donors and added high-resolution HLA genotyping to investigate patterns of TCR occurrence.

Details on this clone: It lacks a known antigen. There are no base qualities to consult, and no much larger clone falls within one base.

From a lookup of the germline V gene, CDR1 and CDR2 are LGHNT and FRNRAP. V is pared back by 0 bases and J by 2 bases, with 5 bases lying between the germline termini. There are 13 amino acids in the CDR3, from cysteine to phenylalanine inclusive. The retained sequence is limited to the CDR3, 39 bases, with the frame set at the first base. In total, 600 or so healthy bone marrow donors made up the cohort. Cohort members were all nominally healthy when sampled, although unrecorded immune exposures were likely present. The donor was CMV seronegative and was included in the group of approximately 350 seronegative cohort members. Every donor gave a peripheral blood sample, and the peripheral blood mononuclear cells from that sample were used for TCR beta sequencing. The Qiagen DNeasy Blood Extraction Kit was used to extract genomic DNA from the blood cell samples. Library construction relied on the immunoSEQ multiplex PCR assay. For the multiplex PCR, a mixture combining 60 forward primers for TCR Vbeta segments and 13 reverse primers for TCR Jbeta segments was used. Amplification of the CDR3 region of rearranged TCR beta genes was performed with a multiplex PCR assay on genomic DNA. The Illumina HiSeq System was used to sequence the amplified TCR beta libraries as 87-base-pair reads. The paper's data handling went like this. In a later analysis, about 80 million unique TCR beta chains were counted across the 650 to 750 repertoires, and around 11 million of these chains were shared by at least two donors. A nearest-neighbor algorithm error-corrected the raw reads and collapsed the reads into unique sequences, merging closely related sequences to remove PCR and sequencing errors. CDR3 sequences were aligned to IMGT reference sequences to assign V, D and J gene segments. For a sequence to be retained, a match of at least six nucleotides was required to both a V gene segment and a J gene segment. A rearrangement counted as productive if the CDR3 had no stop codons and remained in frame with V and J, and every other rearrangement counted as non-productive. Following IMGT convention, CDR3 was defined as the stretch from the second conserved V-encoded cysteine up to the conserved J-encoded phenylalanine. Sequences without an unambiguous match to a single V gene segment were excluded from the earlier analysis of a few hundred of the donors. An earlier analysis of about 590 of the donors classified V segments as functional when productive rearrangements were above 56.7% and as segregating when the standard deviation between donors was above 5%. To diagnose cytomegalovirus status from the catalog of TCR beta chain sequences, a statistical classification framework was built. A later analysis assigned V and J genes by comparing TCR nucleotide sequences with IMGT/GENE-DB human TR gene sequences. Using the TCRdist pipeline, a later analysis assigned CDR3 sequences along with most-parsimonious VDJ recombination scenarios. A later analysis defined each TCR beta chain by its CDR3 amino acid sequence plus V-gene family, and excluded reads lacking a unique V-gene family. To address suspected cross-contamination and a sequencing artifact, a later analysis removed under 600 highly shared, low-generation-probability nucleotide sequences. A later analysis calculated a clonal expansion index for each public chain from normalized within-repertoire ranks of inferred template counts. In a later analysis, generation probabilities were computed using a VDJ recombination model fitted to out-of-frame rearrangements, and the results were checked against IGoR. Hypergeometric tests were used in a later analysis to score TCR-TCR, TCR-HLA and TCR-CMV co-occurrence, with a repertoire-size bias correction applied to the TCR pairs. False discovery rates were estimated in a later analysis by permuting HLA or CMV assignments 20 times. In a later analysis, co-occurring TCRs were grouped using DBSCAN, and TCRdist sequence similarity was added for clustering within HLA-allele-positive subsets. Repertoires with fewer than 30,000 or more than 120,000 public chains were left out of co-occurrence clustering, as were five repertoires with anomalous nucleotide sharing. TCRdb provides this immuneACCESS table in a form limited to in-frame rearrangements. Some clones are lacking; in checked studies, under half of them reflect an unresolved V gene, and why the rest are absent is not known. The V and J calls and clone size were taken over from that table, and D and trimming were inferred from the DNA. This sample holds fewer than 150,000 clones; 78% were observed only once. Over 2.5% of the sample is taken by the ten largest.

Results the study describes overall, beyond this receptor: Immune exposure information for the cohort was limited to CMV serostatus. While some public TCRs were present in many individuals, most TCR sequences turned up only very rarely across donors. Cytomegalovirus status was reported to be diagnosed by the classifier with high specificity and sensitivity in both the original and validation cohorts. The 87-base-pair reads could not distinguish some IMGT-functional V segments, including TRBV6-2 and TRBV6-3, so those segments were excluded. In this cohort, only TCR beta chains were sequenced, and detectable features were limited by the absence of alpha or paired-chain data. At a false discovery rate of 0.05, a later analysis linked 16,951 TCR beta sequences to specific HLA alleles. Several of the top co-occurrence clusters appeared to be linked to parvovirus B19, influenza, CMV and Epstein-Barr virus, according to a later analysis. A cluster of highly shared sequence variants was judged likely to represent a technical artifact of the sequencing pipeline. A later genetic analysis reported fewer N-insertions in productive TCRs among donors in an Asian-associated ancestry cluster than the approximately 700-donor mean. A later analysis found that TCR association rates varied across HLA loci, with DRB1 alleles showing the most associated TCRs and HLA-C alleles the fewest. Presence/absence analyses assumed roughly uniform sequencing depth across donors, an assumption that may not hold. A total of fewer than 200 TCR beta chains were listed by the study as associated with cytomegalovirus. An association between a missense DCLRE1C variant and V-gene and J-gene trimming of TCR beta chains was found in a later genetic analysis and replicated in an independent cohort. Three of the identified cytomegalovirus-associated TCR beta chains were confirmed in vitro to be specific for cytomegalovirus antigens. Because HLA typing was unavailable for some donors at each locus, only the typed subset was used in association tests. In a later analysis, HLA-associated TCR beta chains showed more clonal expansion and lower generation probabilities than non-associated chains that were equally common. The earlier analysis of around 600 of the donors excluded some 16 rarely observed V segments, including chromosome 9 orphons, because counts were too low. Linkage disequilibrium might explain the correlated functional status among segregating V segments, but an unknown experimental factor could not be ruled out. In an earlier analysis of around 500 of the donors, most TCR beta V segments appeared in productive rearrangements about 87% or about 30% of the time, broadly matching IMGT annotations. A further reported finding was that TCR beta sequences accurately predicted the HLA-A and HLA-B alleles for most subjects in the first cohort. According to a later analysis, most CMV-associated TCR beta chains appeared to be HLA-restricted, and the HLA associations seemed to be driven largely by CMV exposure. When HLA alleles, especially DR and DQ, strongly co-occurred, attributing TCR associations to individual alleles was difficult. The authors suggested that the approach could potentially be extended to other disease states and immunological phenotypes.

The chain is encoded by TRBV12-5 joined to TRBJ2-7; the D gene cannot be resolved reliably. Sequenced input: PBMCs. The receptor was isolated from a male donor in good health and CMV-seronegative. The DNA sequence is as follows: TGTGCTAGTGGTTTGGTCAGCGCCTACGAGCAGTACTTC. Its amino acids are CASGLVSAYEQYF.